The 3 T cell receptor beta chains reported below all come from one sample, sequenced in a study of blood T cell repertoires in COVID-19. TCRdb's copy holds only in-frame clones and misses some; the assay was immunoSEQ multiplex PCR. This sample has about 220,000 clones, with 88% found just once. The sequenced sample was peripheral blood. These receptors were obtained from a man in his forties or fifties with acute or convalescent COVID-19.

This clone was observed a few times. The CDR3 reads CASSPDFNTEAFF. The CDR3 DNA is TGTGCCAGCAGCCCCGACTTTAACACTGAAGCTTTCTTT. The gene calls are TRBV7-9 and TRBJ1-1; D is unresolved. V was pared by 5 bases and J by 2 bases, with 9 bases between. This CDR3 is 13 amino acids long. Per germline, CDR1 SEHNR and CDR2 FQNEAQ (reference sequence).

The chain combines TRBV7-2 with TRBJ2-7, with 7 nucleotides matching TRBD1. The V and J ends lost 5 bases and 6 bases, in that order; junction bases with no gene match: 13. Germline V gene sequence: CDR1 SGHTA, CDR2 FQGNSA. This CDR3 has 15 residues. CDR3 coding DNA: TGTGCCAGCAGCGTCTCGACAGGGTTCTTCGTCGAGCAGTACTTC. Translation: CASSVSTGFFVEQYF.

The chain couples TRBV3-1 (or the pseudogene TRBV3-2) to TRBJ2-3; D is perhaps TRBD1 (5 bases). The ends were cut back, 1 base at V and 0 bases at J, with 11 bases in the middle. Germline V CDR1 and CDR2: LGHDT, YNNKEL (reference sequence). CDR3 length: 16 amino acids. This CDR3 is CASSQGTQGSTDTQYF. For the CDR3, the DNA is TGTGCCAGCAGCCAAGGAACCCAGGGTAGCACAGATACGCAGTATTTT.